The 5 T cell receptor beta chains presented below share a single source sample, sequenced in a study of blood T cell repertoires in COVID-19. The protocol was immunoSEQ multiplex PCR, while the TCRdb copy is restricted to in-frame clones and leaves out a portion. The data contain over 150,000 clones, about 85% of them singletons. Sequencing was done on a sample of peripheral blood. These receptors all come from a man aged 60 to 75 with COVID-19, enrolled during active disease.

The chain is built from TRBV19 and TRBJ1-4; 7 bases are shared with TRBD1. Germline trimming cut 6 bases from V and 1 base from J; bases unmatched to any gene: 5. The length of the CDR3 is 15 residues. Germline V gene sequence: CDR1 LNHDA, CDR2 SQIVND (reference sequence). The CDR3 bases are TGTGCCAGTAGATACAGGGGCGGAACTAATGAAAAACTGTTTTTT. This sequence encodes CASRYRGGTNEKLFF.

The chain combines TRBV4-3 with TRBJ1-2, with TRBD1 matching 10 bases. CDR3 length: 15 amino acids. CDR1 LGHNA and CDR2 YSLEER come from the germline V gene. V shed 4 bases and J 8 bases; nucleotides not matched to a gene: 10. This CDR3 reads CASSPPGQGNGGYTF. As DNA, the CDR3 is TGCGCCAGCAGCCCTCCGGGACAGGGGAACGGCGGCTACACCTTC.

The chain joins TRBV6-2 or TRBV6-3 to TRBJ1-2, with 12 bases matching TRBD1. CDR1 is MNHEY, CDR2 SVGEGT, per germline. With V trimmed by 0 bases and J by 7 bases, 3 bases remained unmatched. The CDR3 is 15 residues long. The CDR3 DNA sequence: TGTGCCAGCAGTTACTCGGGACAGGGGGCGAGTGGCTACACCTTC. It specifies CASSYSGQGASGYTF.

The V call is TRBV6-2 or TRBV6-3, the J call TRBJ2-7; the D gene is possibly TRBD1 (5 bases). Trimming took 4 bases from V and 0 from J, leaving 10 bases between them. Germline CDR1 MNHEY, CDR2 SVGEGT. The CDR3 sequence is 14 residues long. The CDR3 loop is CASSSPGNSYEQYF. The DNA of the CDR3 is TGTGCCAGCAGTTCCCCAGGGAACTCCTACGAGCAGTACTTC.

The rearrangement joins TRBV6-5 to TRBJ2-1; 9 bases line up with TRBD2. The CDR3 is made up of 15 amino acids. J lost 4 bases, V lost 5 bases, and 6 bases had no gene match. Per the germline V gene, CDR1 is MNHEY and CDR2 is SVGAGI. The CDR3 protein is CASSKEAGGYNEQFF. In DNA, the CDR3 is TGTGCCAGCAGTAAGGAGGCGGGGGGGTACAATGAGCAGTTCTTC.